This TCR beta chain is drawn from a study of T-cell memory formation after mild COVID-19. Trimming removed 3 bases at V and 8 bases at J, with 15 bases between. This CDR3 is 14 amino acids long. CDR1 and CDR2 from the germline V gene are KGHDR and SFDVKD. TCRdb independently ran MiXCR on the 5' RACE reads; one entry per CDR3 protein. The data hold more than 450,000 distinct CDR3 sequences, with about a sixth observed a single time. This sequence joins TRBV24-1 and TRBJ1-2, with D possibly being TRBD1 (6 bases). This clonotype was obtained from an adult woman who had mild COVID-19 (a few samples of this study predate the infection). Cell type and time point are not known. Input material: PBMCs or a T cell subset sorted from them (not recorded which). CDR3 DNA: TGTGCCACCAGTGATCCCAGGGGTAATGGAGGCTACACCTTC. It is translated as CATSDPRGNGGYTF.